The 7 T cell receptor beta chains given below trace back to one sample, sequenced in a study of OX40 agonist ivuxolimab in advanced cancers. Profiling relied on immunoSEQ multiplex PCR, and the TCRdb table lists in-frame clones only, not all of them. Among under 25,000 clones listed, 84% were seen once. The sample was CD4+ or CD8+ T cells sorted from blood, taken in a trial of the OX40 agonist ivuxolimab. The receptors were gathered from an adult with an advanced solid tumor such as melanoma, head and neck, liver or kidney cancer.

This clone was detected once. The V gene is TRBV19, the J gene TRBJ2-3; D ambiguous. V lost 1 base and J 0 bases, leaving 11 bases between the germline ends. This CDR3 contains 16 residues. CDR1 is LNHDA and CDR2 is SQIVND in the germline V gene (reference sequence). CDR3 bases: TGTGCCAGTAGTATAGGTCAACTGACTAGCACAGATACGCAGTATTTT. Translated, it gives CASSIGQLTSTDTQYF.

The chain uses TRBV25-1 and TRBJ2-1; 7 positions agree with TRBD2. The germline V gene encodes CDR1 MGHDK and CDR2 SYGVNS. V shed 1 base and J 7 bases; nucleotides not matched to a gene: 1. The CDR3 runs to 13 residues. DNA of the CDR3: TGTGCCAGCAGTGAATGGGAGGGAAATGAGCAGTTCTTC. This encodes CASSEWEGNEQFF.

The sample holds a few counts of this clone. The rearrangement links TRBV7-9 to TRBJ1-2; D possibly corresponds to TRBD1 (6 bases). Germline assignment: CDR1 SEHNR and CDR2 FQNEAQ (reference sequence). The CDR3 contains 16 residues. The ends were cut back, 1 base at V and 8 bases at J, with 20 bases in the middle. Here the CDR3 reads CASSLVSPQQGRGYTF. The CDR3 nucleotides are TGTGCCAGCAGCTTAGTTTCGCCCCAACAGGGACGGGGCTACACCTTC. Drawing the rest from reference TRBV7-9 and TRBJ1-2, the complete variable domain is DTGVSQNPRHKITKRGQNVTFRCDPISEHNRLYWYRQTLGQGPEFLTYFQNEAQLEKSRLLSDRFSAERPKGSFSTLEIQRTEQGDSAMYLCASSLVSPQQGRGYTFGSGTRLTVV.

This chain connects TRBV7-2 to TRBJ2-5; D is ambiguous. V was cut by 5 bases and J by 3 bases, with 10 bases left in between. The CDR3 is 13 amino acids. CDR1 and CDR2 from the germline V gene are SGHTA and FQGNSA. The CDR3 nucleotides are TGTGCCAGCAGCCGCGCTGCTAAAGAGACCCAGTACTTC. Amino acid sequence: CASSRAAKETQYF.

V is TRBV7-2 and J is TRBJ2-1, with 9 nucleotides matching TRBD2. Germline-derived CDR1 and CDR2 are SGHTA and FQGNSA. V trimming: 5 bases; J trimming: 8 bases; junction bases outside the gene matches: 10. This CDR3 comprises 15 residues. CDR3: CASSRGGGGAYEQFF. In nucleotides, the CDR3 is TGTGCCAGCAGCCGAGGAGGCGGGGGGGCCTATGAGCAGTTCTTC.

V is TRBV28 and J is TRBJ2-7; D uncertain. Germline V gene data show CDR1 as MDHEN and CDR2 as SYDVKM. Trimming pared 8 bases from V and 0 bases from J, leaving 17 bases between. This CDR3 has 15 amino acids. CDR3 sequence reads: CASLDRRSSSYEQYF. CDR3 nucleotide sequence: TGTGCCAGCCTTGACCGCAGGTCGAGCTCCTACGAGCAGTACTTC.

The chain employs TRBV7-2 and TRBJ2-5; D gene ambiguous. CDR3 length equals 14 residues. V lost 1 base, J lost 4 bases, and 10 bases lay in between. Germline CDR1 reads SGHTA; CDR2 reads FQGNSA. The CDR3 coding sequence is TGTGCCAGCAGCTTAGGGTCCAGAGGAGAGACCCAGTACTTC. It codes for CASSLGSRGETQYF.